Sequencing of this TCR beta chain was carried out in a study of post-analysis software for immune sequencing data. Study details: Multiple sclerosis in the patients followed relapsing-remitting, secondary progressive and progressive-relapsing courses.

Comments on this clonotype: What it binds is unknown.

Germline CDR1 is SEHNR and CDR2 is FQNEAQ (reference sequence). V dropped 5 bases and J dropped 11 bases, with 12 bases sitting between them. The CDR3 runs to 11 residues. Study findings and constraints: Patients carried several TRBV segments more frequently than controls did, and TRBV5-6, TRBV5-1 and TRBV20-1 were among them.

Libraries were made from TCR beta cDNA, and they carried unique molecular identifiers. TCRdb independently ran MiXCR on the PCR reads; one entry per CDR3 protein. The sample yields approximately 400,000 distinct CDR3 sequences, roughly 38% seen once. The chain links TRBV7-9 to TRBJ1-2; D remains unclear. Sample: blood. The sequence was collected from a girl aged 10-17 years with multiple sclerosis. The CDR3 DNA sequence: TGTGCCAGCAGCCGCGGGGATCAATACACCTTC. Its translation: CASSRGDQYTF.